This T cell receptor beta chain was retrieved from a study of T cells after yellow fever vaccination. TCRdb processed the 5' RACE reads anew with MiXCR; each CDR3 protein has one entry. The sample holds some 500,000 distinct CDR3 sequences, around an eighth seen once. The material was PBMCs, obtained on the day of the yellow fever booster vaccination. The clonotype was recovered from a man aged 25-40 years who received the YFV17D yellow fever vaccine.

The chain's CDR3 is CSARAQPGSSYEQYF. CDR3 bases: TGCAGTGCTAGAGCCCAACCGGGTTCCTCCTACGAGCAGTACTTC. V usage is TRBV20-1 and J usage is TRBJ2-7; D is unclear. This CDR3 is 15 amino acids long. Per the germline V gene, CDR1 is DFQATT and CDR2 is SNEGSKA (reference sequence). The germline V and J ends were trimmed by 1 base and 0 bases, with 13 bases remaining between them.